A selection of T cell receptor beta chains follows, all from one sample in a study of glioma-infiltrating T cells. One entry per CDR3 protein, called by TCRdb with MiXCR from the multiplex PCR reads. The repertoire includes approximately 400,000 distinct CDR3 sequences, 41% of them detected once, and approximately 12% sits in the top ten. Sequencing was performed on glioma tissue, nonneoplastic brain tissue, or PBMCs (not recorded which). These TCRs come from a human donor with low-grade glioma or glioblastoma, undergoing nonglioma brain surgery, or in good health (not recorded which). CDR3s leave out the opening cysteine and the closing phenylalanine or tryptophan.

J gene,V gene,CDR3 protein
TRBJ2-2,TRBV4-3,ACSPRLAGVSTGELF
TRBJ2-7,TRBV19,ASALTGTYEQY
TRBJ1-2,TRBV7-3,ASSPMTGGAFGYT
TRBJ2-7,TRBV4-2,ASSHPERGLNEQY
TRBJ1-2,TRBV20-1,SARNDTGDGYT
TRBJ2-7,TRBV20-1,SASRKASSYEQY
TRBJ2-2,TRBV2,ASGRENTGELF
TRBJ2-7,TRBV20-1,SAPGTSRYEQY
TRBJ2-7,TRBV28,ASSELVEEQY
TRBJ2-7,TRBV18,ASSPDSRGEQY
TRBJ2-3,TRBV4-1,ASKEGTYTDTQY
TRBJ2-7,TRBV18,ASSPDGSGEQY
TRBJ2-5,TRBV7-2,ASSLEILGTQY
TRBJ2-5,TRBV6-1,ASSQFGMATGGTQY
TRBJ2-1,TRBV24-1,ATSDLRTGGARNEQF
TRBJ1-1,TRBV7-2,ASSLGSAF
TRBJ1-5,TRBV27,ASSRRGSNQPQH
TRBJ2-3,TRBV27,ASSPGLSTDTQY
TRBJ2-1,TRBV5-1,ASSLESSGSSYNEQF
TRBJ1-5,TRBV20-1,SATANRGGGSNQPQH
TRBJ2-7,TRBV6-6,AGSYSSEQY
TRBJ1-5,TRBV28,ASNLGGGANQPQH
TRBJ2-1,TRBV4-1,ASSQGAVSYNEQF
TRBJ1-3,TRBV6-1,ASSWIGFESALGNTIY
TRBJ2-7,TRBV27,ASSLSRAREQY
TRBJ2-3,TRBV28,ASSLSLGTSGRGDTQY
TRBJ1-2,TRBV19,ASSIDQPTGVGYT